This entry lists 25 T cell receptor beta chains sequenced from one sample in a study of cytomegalovirus exposure and HLA in healthy donors. 13 Jbeta primers and 60 Vbeta primers were used for the PCR. Libraries were prepared by immunoSEQ multiplex PCR; TCRdb keeps only in-frame clonotypes and omits some of them. The sample has roughly 60,000 clones, less than 85% seen once. Sequenced sample: PBMCs. Receptor source: a woman in her sixties in good health and CMV-seropositive.

The chain has TRBV19 and TRBJ2-7; tentative D call: TRBD1 (6 bases). CDR1 LNHDA and CDR2 SQIVND come from the germline V gene (reference sequence). Trimming took 6 bases from V and 1 from J, leaving 13 bases between them. The CDR3 spans 14 residues. The CDR3: CASRGQHSSYEQYF. CDR3 sequence (DNA): TGTGCCAGTAGGGGACAACACTCATCCTACGAGCAGTACTTC.

V is TRBV6-5 and J is TRBJ2-6; no clear D. With 5 bases removed from V and 9 bases from J, the gap between germline ends came to 14 bases. This CDR3 has 14 residues. CDR1 is MNHEY, CDR2 SVGAGI, per germline. The CDR3 loop is CASSTKRVVNVLTF. CDR3 DNA sequence: TGTGCCAGCAGTACCAAACGGGTAGTCAACGTCCTGACTTTC.

This clone was observed a handful of times. The chain couples TRBV21-1 to TRBJ1-6; TRBD1, the D gene given by the table, was not confirmed from the DNA. TRBV21-1 is a pseudogene. The CDR3 is 13 amino acids. The CDR3 is CASSRGRGSPLHF. The CDR3 region has the DNA TGTGCCAGCAGCAGGGGGCGCGGTTCACCCCTCCACTTT.

The chain links TRBV5-1 to TRBJ1-5; no clear D gene. The germline V gene encodes CDR1 SGHRS and CDR2 YFSETQ. The CDR3 is made up of 14 amino acids. Trimming stripped 3 bases from V and 3 bases from J, with 10 bases between. The CDR3 spells CASSSGEPNQPQHF. CDR3 sequence (DNA): TGCGCCAGCAGCTCCGGGGAACCCAATCAGCCCCAGCATTTT.

The chain combines TRBV7-9 with TRBJ2-1, with 9 bases fitting TRBD2. This CDR3 spans 15 amino acids. From germline, CDR1 is SEHNR and CDR2 FQNEAQ (reference sequence). Germline trimming cut 6 bases from V and 8 bases from J; bases unmatched to any gene: 11. The CDR3 protein is CASSFGLAQGHEQFF. The CDR3 DNA sequence: TGTGCCAGCAGTTTTGGACTAGCGCAGGGGCATGAGCAGTTCTTC.

This sequence joins TRBV28 and TRBJ1-2; TRBD1 matches at 10 bases. From germline, CDR1 is MDHEN and CDR2 SYDVKM. This CDR3 is built from 14 residues. The ends lost 8 bases at V and 2 bases at J; junction bases unmatched: 5. The DNA of the CDR3 is TGTGCCAGCCTGTGGGGACAGGGGAACTATGGCTACACCTTC. Translated: CASLWGQGNYGYTF.

This clone showed up just a few times. This sequence joins TRBV2 and TRBJ1-1; TRBD1 aligns across 7 bases. This CDR3 has 16 residues. The trim removed 6 bases at V and 11 bases at J, leaving 21 bases unmatched. CDR1 and CDR2 from the germline V gene are SNHLY and FYNNEI. DNA for the CDR3: TGTGCCAGCAGCTCCATAGGGGGCCCGGATCTCGGCGGGGCTTTCTTT. Protein sequence: CASSSIGGPDLGGAFF.

This clone was observed a single time. The V gene is TRBV10-2, the J gene TRBJ2-1, with TRBD2 matching 8 bases. The CDR3 extends over 15 amino acids. Germline CDR1 reads WSHSY; CDR2 reads SAAADI. V shed 5 bases, J shed 0 bases, and the junction held 3 bases outside the gene matches. The CDR3 region has the DNA TGCGCCAGCAGTTACGGGGGGGCCTCCTACAATGAGCAGTTCTTC. This encodes CASSYGGASYNEQFF.

This clone showed up just a few times. Given a far larger clone just one base away, this is likely a sequencing read error. The rearrangement links TRBV2 to TRBJ1-2; D unresolved. Germline CDR1 and CDR2: SNHLY and FYNNEI. The CDR3 covers 13 residues. This CDR3 is CSSSDQENYGYTF. The DNA of the CDR3 is TGTTCCAGCAGTGACCAAGAGAACTATGGCTACACCTTC.

This clone was seen just once. The V call is TRBV2, the J call TRBJ2-7, with D perhaps TRBD2 (6 bases). CDR3 length: 13 residues. Trimming removed 10 bases from V and 0 bases from J, with 13 bases in between. Per the germline V gene, CDR1 is SNHLY and CDR2 is FYNNEI. DNA for the CDR3: TGTGCCACCACTAGCCCACTCTCCTACGAGCAGTACTTC. This gives the protein CATTSPLSYEQYF.

The chain combines TRBV5-1 with TRBJ1-2; a weak D match, TRBD1 (5 bases). There are 11 residues in the CDR3. V was clipped by 6 bases and J by 7 bases, with 10 bases between them. Germline-derived CDR1 and CDR2 are SGHRS and YFSETQ. The CDR3 reads CASKLGGGYTF. Here the CDR3 DNA reads TGCGCCAGCAAGCTCGGGGGTGGCTACACCTTC.

This clone appeared a few times. The rearrangement links TRBV30 to TRBJ2-7; D may be TRBD2 (7 bases). This CDR3 has 16 amino acids. V was trimmed by 5 bases and J by 0 bases, leaving 20 bases between them. In germline, CDR1 is GTSNPN, CDR2 SVGIG (reference sequence). CDR3 DNA: TGTGCCTGGGCCCTCGGCGGGGGCGACCCCTCCTACGAGCAGTACTTC. As protein: CAWALGGGDPSYEQYF.

The gene calls are TRBV5-1 and TRBJ1-1, with D possibly being TRBD1 (6 bases). The CDR3 covers 14 residues. Germline V gives CDR1 SGHRS, CDR2 YFSETQ. Trimming stripped 9 bases from V and 5 bases from J, with 20 bases between. The CDR3 DNA follows: TGCGCCACGACAGACCCCTCGAGGGGGACTGAAGCTTTCTTT. It translates to CATTDPSRGTEAFF.

Notes on this clone: One end of the junction varies from germline; a read error may be responsible. V and J are TRBV9 and TRBJ1-1, with TRBD1 identical over 9 bases. Germline CDR1 SGDLS, CDR2 YYNGEE. This CDR3 region has 15 residues. CDR3 coding DNA: TGTGCCAGCAGCGTGAGGACAGGGGCAGGCACTGAAACTTTCTTT. As protein: CASSVRTGAGTETFF.

The gene calls are TRBV19 and TRBJ1-1, with TRBD1 matching 9 bases. With V trimmed by 5 bases and J by 5 bases, 6 bases remained unmatched. Germline CDR1 and CDR2: LNHDA and SQIVND (reference sequence). This CDR3 has 14 amino acids. Here the CDR3 DNA reads TGTGCCAGTAGTGCGGGACAGGGAAGGACTGAAGCTTTCTTT. This gives the protein CASSAGQGRTEAFF.

The chain is built from TRBV11-2 and TRBJ2-3; 12 nucleotides agree with TRBD2. The CDR3 runs 17 residues. J was trimmed by 5 bases and V by 5 bases; bases with no gene match: 11. Germline CDR1 SGHAT, CDR2 FQNNGV. As DNA, the CDR3 is TGTGCCAGCAGCCGGACTAGCGGGGCTAGGCGTGGAGATACGCAGTATTTT. Translation: CASSRTSGARRGDTQYF.

J is TRBJ2-1 and V is TRBV6-5, with 8 bases aligning to TRBD2. CDR3 length: 12 amino acids. Germline CDR1 reads MNHEY; CDR2 reads SVGAGI. With 8 bases clipped from V and 8 bases from J, the junction kept 5 bases outside the gene matches. CDR3 protein: CASSGGAYEQFF. The CDR3 DNA follows: TGTGCCAGCTCGGGGGGGGCCTATGAGCAGTTCTTC.

This clone has only a few counts. Here the CDR3 DNA reads TGTGCCAGCAGTCCGAGCACAGATACGCAGTATTTT. This encodes CASSPSTDTQYF. The chain joins TRBV6-6 to TRBJ2-3; D remains unclear. This CDR3 spans 12 amino acids. Germline assignment: CDR1 MNHNY and CDR2 SVGAGI (reference sequence). V was pared by 5 bases and J by 0 bases, with 3 bases between.

A single count supports this clone. This rearrangement joins TRBV5-5 to TRBJ1-3; the match to TRBD1 covers 7 bases. The V gene's germline CDR1 is SGHKS and CDR2 YYEKEE (reference sequence). Trimming cost V 4 bases and J 4 bases; bases outside gene matches: 14. The CDR3 covers 17 residues. CDR3 in amino acids: CASSDIRVRGMGNTIYF. The DNA for the CDR3 is TGTGCCAGCAGCGACATTCGGGTCAGGGGGATGGGAAACACCATATATTTT.

The chain has TRBV27 and TRBJ2-7; 9 bases align to TRBD2. V lost 0 bases and J lost 2; bases outside the gene matches: 2. CDR3 length: 15 residues. The V gene's germline CDR1 is MNHEY and CDR2 SMNVEV (reference sequence). The CDR3 region is CASSLSSGGAYEQYF. The CDR3 DNA reads as TGTGCCAGCAGTTTATCTAGCGGGGGCGCCTACGAGCAGTACTTC.

This clone was recorded a few times. The sample holds other DNA sequences that translate to the same CDR3. The chain links TRBV19 to TRBJ2-3; TRBD1 aligns across 7 bases. The CDR3 is 14 residues long. Germline loops: CDR1 LNHDA, CDR2 SQIVND (reference sequence). J was trimmed by 4 bases and V by 7 bases; bases with no gene match: 8. DNA of the CDR3: TGTGCCAGTACCCAAGGGACAGTTCCAGATACGCAGTATTTT. Translation gives CASTQGTVPDTQYF.

V gene TRBV10-3 combines with J gene TRBJ1-5; D gene uncertain. The CDR3 spans 15 residues. Germline V gene lookup returns CDR1 ENHRY and CDR2 SYGVKD. V dropped 6 bases and J dropped 2 bases, with 14 bases sitting between them. CDR3 sequence (DNA): TGTGCCATCAGCTCCTCACTGGGCGGCAATCAGCCCCAGCATTTT. Its protein product is CAISSSLGGNQPQHF.

The chain links TRBV6-5 to TRBJ2-5, with 8 positions matching TRBD1. Germline lookup yields CDR1 MNHEY and CDR2 SVGAGI. The CDR3 length is 15 residues. The trim removed 2 bases at V and 3 bases at J, leaving 5 bases unmatched. This CDR3 reads CASSYRYRGEETQYF. CDR3 sequence (DNA): TGTGCCAGCAGTTACCGGTACAGGGGGGAAGAGACCCAGTACTTC.

The chain links TRBV19 to TRBJ2-7; 14 bases match TRBD2. This CDR3 has 19 amino acids. V was clipped by 4 bases and J by 2 bases; unmatched bases: 13. Germline V gene lookup returns CDR1 LNHDA and CDR2 SQIVND (reference sequence). The CDR3 spells CASSTRTSGGLTKAYEQYF. The DNA for the CDR3 is TGTGCCAGTAGTACCCGGACTAGCGGGGGGCTAACGAAAGCCTACGAGCAGTACTTC.

This chain connects TRBV15 to TRBJ1-1; TRBD1 matches at 7 bases. The CDR3 contains 14 residues. In germline, CDR1 is LNHNV, CDR2 YYDKDF (reference sequence). V was pared by 3 bases and J by 4 bases, with 5 bases of the junction left unmatched. CDR3 loop: CATSSRRGPTEAFF. The CDR3 nucleotides read TGTGCCACCAGCAGCAGGAGGGGGCCCACTGAAGCTTTCTTT.